This T cell receptor (beta chain) appears in the sequencing data of a study of identical twins. This clonotype was counted a few times. Each CDR3 protein gets one entry after TCRdb re-called the 5' RACE reads with MiXCR. The sample consists of fewer than 350,000 distinct CDR3 sequences, 6.5% to 9.5% of them appearing once. The same data also went into a second study, on yellow fever vaccine responses in identical twins.

The sequencing input was memory (CD45RO+) T cells sorted from blood. This sequence was found in a woman under 30 in good health.

The CDR3 nucleotides are TGTGCCAGCAGGGGGGACAGGCAGAACTATGGCTACACCTTC. As protein: CASRGDRQNYGYTF. This rearrangement joins TRBV27 to TRBJ1-2, with TRBD1 matching 8 bases. V shed 6 bases and J 2 bases; nucleotides not matched to a gene: 5. Germline values: CDR1 MNHEY, CDR2 SMNVEV (reference sequence). The CDR3 contains 14 residues.